This T cell receptor (beta chain) was identified during a study of control samples from healthy donors and cancer patients. Assay used: immunoSEQ multiplex PCR; TCRdb lists only in-frame clones, some missing. The sample has roughly 90,000 clones, 90% to 95% seen once. Germline CDR1 MGHRA, CDR2 YSYEKL. The V gene end was trimmed by 5 bases and the J gene end by 3 bases; junction bases not matched to a gene: 4. CDR3 length equals 13 residues. The TCR originated in a woman aged 25-40 years in good health. This chain joins TRBV4-1 and TRBJ2-7; 7 bases line up with TRBD1. The specimen was blood. CDR3 protein: CASSMGTDYEQYF. In DNA form, the CDR3 reads TGCGCCAGCAGCATGGGGACAGACTACGAGCAGTACTTC.